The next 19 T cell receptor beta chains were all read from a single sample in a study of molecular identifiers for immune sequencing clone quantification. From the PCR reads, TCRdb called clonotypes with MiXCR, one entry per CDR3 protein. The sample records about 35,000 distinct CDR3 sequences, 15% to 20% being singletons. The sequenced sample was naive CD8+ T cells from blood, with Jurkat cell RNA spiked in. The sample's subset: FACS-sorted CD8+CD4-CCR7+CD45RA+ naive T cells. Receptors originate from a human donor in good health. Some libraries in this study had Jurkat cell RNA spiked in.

Here the CDR3 reads CASSRGREGNNEQFF. CDR3 bases: TGTGCCAGCAGCCGAGGGCGGGAGGGAAACAATGAGCAGTTCTTC. The chain employs TRBV7-2 and TRBJ2-1, with TRBD2 identical over 9 bases. Trimming took 5 bases from V and 5 from J; bases not matched to a gene: 7. Germline V CDR1 and CDR2: SGHTA, FQGNSA. This CDR3 spans 15 amino acids.

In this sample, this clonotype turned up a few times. CDR3 amino acids: CASSQILAGGPLETQYF. The CDR3 DNA sequence: TGCGCCAGCAGCCAGATACTAGCGGGAGGGCCTTTAGAGACCCAGTACTTC. This chain connects TRBV4-1 to TRBJ2-5, with 13 bases fitting TRBD2. Germline assignment: CDR1 MGHRA and CDR2 YSYEKL. The V segment lost 3 bases and the J segment 4 bases; nucleotides outside the gene matches: 8. There are 17 residues in the CDR3.

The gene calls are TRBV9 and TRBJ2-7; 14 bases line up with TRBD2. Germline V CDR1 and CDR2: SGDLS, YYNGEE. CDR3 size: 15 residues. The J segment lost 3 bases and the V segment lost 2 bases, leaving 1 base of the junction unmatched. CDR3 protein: CASSVGTSGSYEQYF. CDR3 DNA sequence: TGTGCCAGCAGCGTCGGGACTAGCGGGAGCTACGAGCAGTACTTC.

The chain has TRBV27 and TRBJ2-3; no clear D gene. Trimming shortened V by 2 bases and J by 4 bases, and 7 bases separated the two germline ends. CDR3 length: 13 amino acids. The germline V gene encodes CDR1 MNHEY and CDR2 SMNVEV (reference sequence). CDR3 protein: CASSLHRADTQYF. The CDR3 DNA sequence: TGTGCCAGCAGTTTACACCGGGCAGATACGCAGTATTTT.

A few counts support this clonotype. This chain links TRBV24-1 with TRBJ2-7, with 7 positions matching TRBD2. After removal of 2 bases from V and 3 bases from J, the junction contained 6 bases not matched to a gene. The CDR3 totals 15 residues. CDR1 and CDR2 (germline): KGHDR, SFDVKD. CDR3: CATSDSWGGVYEQYF. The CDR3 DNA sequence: TGTGCCACCAGTGATTCCTGGGGGGGGGTCTACGAGCAGTACTTC.

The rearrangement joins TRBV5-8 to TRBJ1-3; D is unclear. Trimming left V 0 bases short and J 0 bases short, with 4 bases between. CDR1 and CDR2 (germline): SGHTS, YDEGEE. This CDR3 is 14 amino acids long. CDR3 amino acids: CASSLGASGNTIYF. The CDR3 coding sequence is TGTGCCAGCAGCTTGGGGGCCTCTGGAAACACCATATATTTT.

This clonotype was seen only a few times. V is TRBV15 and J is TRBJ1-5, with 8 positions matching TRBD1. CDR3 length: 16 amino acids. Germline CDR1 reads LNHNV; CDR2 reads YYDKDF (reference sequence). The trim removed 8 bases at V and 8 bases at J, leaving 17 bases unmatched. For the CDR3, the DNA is TGTGCCACCCAGGGGGCCGGCGACAGGGGCCTTGAGCCCCAGCATTTT. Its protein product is CATQGAGDRGLEPQHF.

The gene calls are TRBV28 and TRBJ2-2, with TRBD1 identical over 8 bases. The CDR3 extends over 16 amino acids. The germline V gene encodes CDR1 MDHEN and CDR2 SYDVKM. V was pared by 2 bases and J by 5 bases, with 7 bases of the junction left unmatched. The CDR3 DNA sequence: TGTGCCAGCAGTTTAGCCCAGACAGGGGCGACCGGGGAGCTGTTTTTT. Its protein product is CASSLAQTGATGELFF.

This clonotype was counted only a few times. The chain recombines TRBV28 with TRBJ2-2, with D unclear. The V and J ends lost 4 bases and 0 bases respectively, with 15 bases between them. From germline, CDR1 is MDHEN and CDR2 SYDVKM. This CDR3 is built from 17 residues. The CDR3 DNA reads TGTGCCAGCAGTTACACCGCAGGCCACGCGAACACCGGGGAGCTGTTTTTT. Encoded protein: CASSYTAGHANTGELFF.

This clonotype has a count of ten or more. CDR3 nucleotide sequence: TGTGCCAGCAGCAAGACAGGGTTCGACGAGCAGTACTTC. This sequence encodes CASSKTGFDEQYF. The J gene is TRBJ2-7, the V gene TRBV7-2, with 7 nucleotides matching TRBD1. J gave up 5 bases and V 5 bases, and 6 bases lay outside the gene matches. This CDR3 is 13 amino acids long. Germline lookup yields CDR1 SGHTA and CDR2 FQGNSA.

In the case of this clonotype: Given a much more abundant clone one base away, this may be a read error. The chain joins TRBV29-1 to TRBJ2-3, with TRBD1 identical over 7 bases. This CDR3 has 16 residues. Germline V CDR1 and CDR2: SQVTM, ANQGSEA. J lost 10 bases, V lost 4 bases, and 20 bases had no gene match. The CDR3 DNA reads TGCAGCGTTGGATCCGGGACAGAGTTTTTAGGGGATGCGCAGTATTTT. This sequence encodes CSVGSGTEFLGDAQYF.

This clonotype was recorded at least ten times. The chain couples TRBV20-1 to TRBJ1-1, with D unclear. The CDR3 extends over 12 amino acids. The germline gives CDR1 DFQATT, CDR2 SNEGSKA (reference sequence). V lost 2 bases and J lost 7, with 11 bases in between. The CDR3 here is CSARIRQLEAFF. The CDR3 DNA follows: TGCAGTGCTAGAATCCGGCAGCTTGAAGCTTTCTTT.

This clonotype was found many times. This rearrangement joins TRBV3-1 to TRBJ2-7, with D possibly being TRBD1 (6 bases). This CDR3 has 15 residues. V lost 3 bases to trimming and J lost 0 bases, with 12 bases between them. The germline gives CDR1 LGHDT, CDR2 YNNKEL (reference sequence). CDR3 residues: CASSQLQGFSYEQYF. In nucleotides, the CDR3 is TGTGCCAGCAGCCAGCTACAGGGATTCTCCTACGAGCAGTACTTC.

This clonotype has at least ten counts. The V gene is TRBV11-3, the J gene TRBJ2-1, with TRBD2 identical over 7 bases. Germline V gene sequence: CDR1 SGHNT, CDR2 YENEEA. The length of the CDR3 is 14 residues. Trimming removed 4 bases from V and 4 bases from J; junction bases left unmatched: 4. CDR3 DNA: TGTGCCAGCAGCTGGGGGGGGGTTTACAATGAGCAGTTCTTC. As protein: CASSWGGVYNEQFF. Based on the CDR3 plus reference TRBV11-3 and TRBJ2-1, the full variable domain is EAGVVQSPRYKIIEKKQPVAFWCNPISGHNTLYWYLQNLGQGPELLIRYENEEAVDDSQLPKDRFSAERLKGVDSTLKIQPAELGDSAVYLCASSWGGVYNEQFFGPGTRLTVL.

The CDR3 sequence is CASSNDRGMPCEQYF. CDR3 nucleotide sequence: TGTGCCAGCAGCAACGACAGGGGTATGCCCTGCGAGCAGTACTTC. This sequence joins TRBV7-9 and TRBJ2-7; 8 bases align to TRBD1. V lost 5 bases, J lost 6 bases, and 12 bases stayed unmatched. CDR1 and CDR2 (germline): SEHNR, FQNEAQ (reference sequence). CDR3 length: 15 residues.

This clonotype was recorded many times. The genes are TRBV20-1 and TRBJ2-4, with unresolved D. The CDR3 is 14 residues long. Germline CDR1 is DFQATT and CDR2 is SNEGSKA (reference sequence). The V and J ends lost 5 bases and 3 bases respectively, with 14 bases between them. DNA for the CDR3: TGCAGTGCTCCTACTCATTTGGACAAAAACATTCAGTACTTC. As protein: CSAPTHLDKNIQYF.

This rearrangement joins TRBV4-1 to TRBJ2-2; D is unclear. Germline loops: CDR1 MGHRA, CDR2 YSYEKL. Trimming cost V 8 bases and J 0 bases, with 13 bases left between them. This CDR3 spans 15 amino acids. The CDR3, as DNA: TGCGCCAGCGCTCATGAACCGGCGAACACCGGGGAGCTGTTTTTT. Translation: CASAHEPANTGELFF.

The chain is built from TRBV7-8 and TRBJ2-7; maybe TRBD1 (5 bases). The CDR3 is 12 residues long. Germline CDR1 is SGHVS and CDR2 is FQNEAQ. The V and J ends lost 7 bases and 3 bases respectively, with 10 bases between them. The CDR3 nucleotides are TGTGCCAGCACAGGGATAAACTACGAGCAGTACTTC. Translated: CASTGINYEQYF.

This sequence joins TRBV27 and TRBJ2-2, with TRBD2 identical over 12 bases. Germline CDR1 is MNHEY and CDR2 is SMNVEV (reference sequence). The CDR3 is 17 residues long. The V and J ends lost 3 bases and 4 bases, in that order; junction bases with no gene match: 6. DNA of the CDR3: TGTGCCAGCAGTTTGACTAGCGGGAGAGCTTCCACCGGGGAGCTGTTTTTT. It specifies CASSLTSGRASTGELFF.